The 27 T cell receptor beta chains below come from one sample, sequenced in a study of blood T cell repertoires in COVID-19 (dated by TCRdb to between 2020 and 2021). Receptor libraries were prepared by the immunoSEQ multiplex PCR assay. TCRdb provides this immuneACCESS table in a form limited to in-frame rearrangements. Some clones are lacking; in checked studies, under half of them reflect an unresolved V gene, and why the rest are absent is not known. Present in this sample are 40,000 to 50,000 clones, under 95% of which were seen just once. The top ten hold about 20% of the sample. The sequenced sample consisted of peripheral blood. All receptors derive from a man aged 70-80 years with active COVID-19.

Here the CDR3 DNA reads TGTGCCAGCAGTGACCCCGGGACAGGGGTGGTCGAAGCTTTCTTT. Translated: CASSDPGTGVVEAFF. The J gene is TRBJ1-1, the V gene TRBV25-1; 10 nucleotides agree with TRBD1. Trimming cost V 3 bases and J 8 bases; bases outside gene matches: 9. Germline CDR1 reads MGHDK; CDR2 reads SYGVNS. The CDR3 totals 15 residues. The full variable domain, its missing parts supplied by reference TRBV25-1 and TRBJ1-1, is EADIYQTPRYLVIGTGKKITLECSQTMGHDKMYWYQQDPGMELHLIHYSYGVNSTEKGDLSSESTVSRIRTEHFPLTLESARPSHTSQYLCASSDPGTGVVEAFFGQGTRLTVV.

The chain uses TRBV7-2 and TRBJ2-5; the match to TRBD2 covers 14 bases. From germline, CDR1 is SGHTA and CDR2 FQGNSA. The CDR3 length is 15 residues. Trimming took 5 bases from V and 5 from J; bases not matched to a gene: 4. The CDR3 DNA follows: TGTGCCAGCAGCCCTCGGACTAGCGGGGGGGAGACCCAGTACTTC. Amino acids: CASSPRTSGGETQYF.

The rearrangement uses TRBV11-2 and TRBJ2-5; unclear D gene. This CDR3 is 12 amino acids long. V was trimmed by 4 bases and J by 1 base, leaving 4 bases between them. Per the germline V gene, CDR1 is SGHAT and CDR2 is FQNNGV. CDR3 sequence reads: CASSYIQETQYF. The CDR3 region has the DNA TGTGCCAGCAGCTACATCCAAGAGACCCAGTACTTC.

In nucleotides, the CDR3 is TGTGCCAGTAGTATTGGGACAGGGTACAATGAGCAGTTCTTC. Translated, it gives CASSIGTGYNEQFF. This chain uses TRBV19 with TRBJ2-1, with TRBD1 matching over 9 bases. This CDR3 spans 14 amino acids. Germline loops: CDR1 LNHDA, CDR2 SQIVND (reference sequence). Trimming took 3 bases from V and 4 from J; bases not matched to a gene: 1.

The chain links TRBV5-1 to TRBJ2-7; 9 nucleotides match TRBD1. The V gene end was trimmed by 3 bases and the J gene end by 6 bases; junction bases not matched to a gene: 13. CDR1 SGHRS and CDR2 YFSETQ come from the germline V gene. CDR3 length: 16 amino acids. The CDR3 here is CASSSNPGQGYSEQYF. CDR3 DNA sequence: TGCGCCAGCAGCTCAAACCCGGGACAGGGTTACTCCGAGCAGTACTTC. Based on the CDR3 plus reference TRBV5-1 and TRBJ2-7, the full variable domain is KAGVTQTPRYLIKTRGQQVTLSCSPISGHRSVSWYQQTPGQGLQFLFEYFSETQRNKGNFPGRFSGRQFSNSRSEMNVSTLELGDSALYLCASSSNPGQGYSEQYFGPGTRLTVT.

J is TRBJ2-7 and V is TRBV7-2; D remains unclear. Trimming pared 1 base from V and 4 bases from J, leaving 8 bases between. This CDR3 has 13 residues. CDR1 SGHTA and CDR2 FQGNSA come from the germline V gene. CDR3 residues: CASSLVPVYEQYF. In DNA, the CDR3 is TGTGCCAGCAGCTTAGTGCCGGTTTACGAGCAGTACTTC.

The chain joins TRBV6-4 to TRBJ2-7; D remains ambiguous. In germline, CDR1 is MRHNA, CDR2 SNTAGT. CDR3 length: 8 amino acids. The CDR3 is CASRASGV. In nucleotides, the CDR3 is TGTGCCAGCAGAGCGAGTGGAGTC.

V and J are TRBV24-1 and TRBJ2-7, with 9 nucleotides matching TRBD1. Germline CDR1 is KGHDR and CDR2 is SFDVKD. Trimming at V came to 2 bases and at J to 6 bases, leaving 7 bases not matched to a gene. The CDR3 spans 15 residues. The CDR3 nucleotides read TGTGCCACCAGTGATTCCGGGACAGGGCCGCCCGAGCAGTACTTC. Amino acids: CATSDSGTGPPEQYF.

This sequence joins TRBV18 and TRBJ2-7, with 8 bases matching TRBD2. Trimming at V came to 3 bases and at J to 6 bases, leaving 4 bases not matched to a gene. The CDR3 contains 13 residues. Germline assignment: CDR1 KGHSH and CDR2 LQKENI. The CDR3 DNA is TGTGCCAGCTCACCGAACAGCGGGGGCGAGCAGTACTTC. As protein: CASSPNSGGEQYF. The full variable domain, its missing parts supplied by reference TRBV18 and TRBJ2-7, is NAGVMQNPRHLVRRRGQEARLRCSPMKGHSHVYWYRQLPEEGLKFMVYLQKENIIDESGMPKERFSAEFPKEGPSILRIQQVVRGDSAAYFCASSPNSGGEQYFGPGTRLTVT.

This rearrangement joins TRBV24-1 to TRBJ2-2; 7 nucleotides align to TRBD1. The CDR3 is made up of 16 amino acids. Per germline, CDR1 KGHDR and CDR2 SFDVKD. V shed 4 bases, J shed 6 bases, and the junction held 10 bases outside the gene matches. CDR3 amino acids: CATSDPGTEKAGELFF. As DNA, the CDR3 is TGTGCCACCAGTGACCCCGGGACAGAAAAAGCCGGGGAGCTGTTTTTT.

This rearrangement joins TRBV7-9 to TRBJ2-7; 9 positions agree with TRBD1. J lost 3 bases, V lost 5 bases, and 5 bases had no gene match. CDR3 length equals 14 residues. The germline CDR1 and CDR2 sequences are SEHNR and FQNEAQ (reference sequence). The CDR3 DNA follows: TGTGCCAGCAGCAGAGGACAGGGGTTCTACGAGCAGTACTTC. It translates to CASSRGQGFYEQYF.

The chain recombines TRBV3-1 (or the pseudogene TRBV3-2) with TRBJ1-3; D is unresolved. Germline V gene lookup returns CDR1 LGHDT and CDR2 YNNKEL (reference sequence). The CDR3 has 18 amino acids. V shed 0 bases and J shed 4 bases, with 19 bases lying between them. CDR3 in amino acids: CASSQDRAFLRGGNTIYF. Written as DNA, the CDR3 is TGTGCCAGCAGCCAAGATCGGGCTTTTTTAAGAGGGGGAAACACCATATATTTT.

The CDR3 sequence: CASSVGGPGGSPLHF. As DNA, the CDR3 is TGTGCCAGCAGCGTAGGGGGGCCCGGTGGTTCACCCCTCCACTTT. The chain carries TRBV9 and TRBJ1-6; maybe TRBD1 (6 bases). Germline-derived CDR1 and CDR2 are SGDLS and YYNGEE. The germline V and J ends were trimmed by 0 bases and 9 bases, with 13 bases remaining between them. CDR3 size: 15 residues.

This clone was observed a single time. This sequence joins TRBV24-1 and TRBJ2-1; 15 nucleotides match TRBD2. This CDR3 has 19 amino acids. V lost 10 bases to trimming and J lost 2 bases; unmatched junction nucleotides: 14. Germline CDR1 is KGHDR and CDR2 is SFDVKD. CDR3 loop: CATSTGGLAGGPTYNEQFF. CDR3 nucleotide sequence: TGTGCCACTTCAACAGGGGGACTAGCGGGAGGTCCAACCTACAATGAGCAGTTCTTC.

This chain connects TRBV30 to TRBJ2-7; 9 bases are a match to TRBD2. Germline loops: CDR1 GTSNPN, CDR2 SVGIG (reference sequence). The CDR3 contains 15 residues. The V and J ends lost 3 bases and 3 bases, in that order; junction bases with no gene match: 9. As DNA, the CDR3 is TGTGCCTGGAGGCGGGGACTAGCAGAGTACTACGAGCAGTACTTC. Residues: CAWRRGLAEYYEQYF.

The chain combines TRBV11-3 with TRBJ2-7; the match to TRBD2 covers 11 bases. CDR1 and CDR2 from the germline V gene are SGHNT and YENEEA. The V segment lost 5 bases and the J segment 1 base; nucleotides outside the gene matches: 4. The CDR3 is 15 amino acids. The CDR3 loop reads CASSLGTSGSYEQYF. CDR3 coding DNA: TGTGCCAGCAGCCTAGGGACTAGCGGTTCCTACGAGCAGTACTTC.

The chain uses TRBV2 and TRBJ2-1, with 11 bases identical to TRBD2. Germline V gene lookup returns CDR1 SNHLY and CDR2 FYNNEI. This CDR3 is 19 amino acids long. V dropped 3 bases and J dropped 0; count of bases not matched to a gene: 10. The CDR3 nucleotides read TGTGCCAGCAGTGACCCCCAGGGACTAGCGGAGTACTCCTACAATGAGCAGTTCTTC. This gives the protein CASSDPQGLAEYSYNEQFF.

The V call is TRBV9, the J call TRBJ2-2; 7 bases are a match to TRBD1. V was clipped by 0 bases and J by 3 bases; unmatched bases: 5. The germline CDR1 and CDR2 sequences are SGDLS and YYNGEE. This CDR3 has 16 residues. This CDR3 reads CASSVDTGAYTGELFF. The CDR3 DNA reads as TGTGCCAGCAGCGTAGATACAGGGGCGTACACCGGGGAGCTGTTTTTT.

The chain carries TRBV28 and TRBJ1-6; no clear D gene. The germline CDR1 and CDR2 sequences are MDHEN and SYDVKM. The germline V and J ends were trimmed by 6 bases and 4 bases, with 10 bases remaining between them. The CDR3 length is 14 residues. The CDR3 sequence: CASRAGLYNSPLHF. In DNA, the CDR3 is TGTGCCAGCAGAGCGGGCCTGTATAATTCACCCCTCCACTTT. The full variable domain, with the rest looked up from reference TRBV28 and TRBJ1-6, is DVKVTQSSRYLVKRTGEKVFLECVQDMDHENMFWYRQDPGLGLRLIYFSYDVKMKEKGDIPEGYSVSREKKERFSLILESASTNQTSMYLCASRAGLYNSPLHFGNGTRLTVT.

V usage is TRBV5-4 and J usage is TRBJ1-2, with a tentative D call TRBD1 (5 bases). Trimming took off 2 bases at V and 2 bases at J, with 16 bases between the two ends. CDR3 length: 16 amino acids. Per germline, CDR1 SGHNT and CDR2 YYREEE (reference sequence). For the CDR3, the DNA is TGTGCCAGCAGCTTCGGTGGGGCAGGTTTCAACTATGGCTACACCTTC. Translating gives CASSFGGAGFNYGYTF.

The chain employs TRBV4-3 and TRBJ1-4; D is perhaps TRBD1 (5 bases). Deletions cut 3 bases from V and 8 bases from J, with 16 bases between. The CDR3 runs to 15 residues. Germline V gene lookup returns CDR1 LGHNA and CDR2 YSLEER. The CDR3 nucleotides are TGCGCCAGCAGCCACCCCGCGGTCGGGGGGGAAAAACTGTTTTTT. Translated, it gives CASSHPAVGGEKLFF.

The chain is built from TRBV6-6 and TRBJ2-3, with no clear D. V lost 0 bases to trimming and J lost 6 bases, with 4 bases between them. In germline, CDR1 is MNHNY, CDR2 SVGAGI (reference sequence). CDR3 length: 12 amino acids. CDR3 protein: CASSYSEDTQYF. The CDR3 DNA is TGTGCCAGCAGTTACTCCGAGGATACGCAGTATTTT.

The rearrangement joins TRBV28 to TRBJ1-3, with D maybe TRBD1 (6 bases). CDR1 is MDHEN and CDR2 is SYDVKM in the germline V gene. V dropped 3 bases and J dropped 0 bases, with 9 bases sitting between them. The CDR3 has 15 amino acids. This chain's CDR3 is CASSLGASSGNTIYF. The CDR3 DNA follows: TGTGCCAGCAGTTTGGGGGCGTCCTCTGGAAACACCATATATTTT.

This chain connects TRBV14 to TRBJ1-2, with a tentative D call TRBD1 (6 bases). Between the trimmed V and J ends, which lost 4 bases and 8 bases, there was a span of 20 bases. Germline assignment: CDR1 SGHDN and CDR2 FVKESK. CDR3 length: 15 amino acids. The CDR3 loop reads CASSLTMRTGQGYTF. In nucleotides, the CDR3 is TGTGCCAGCAGCCTAACGATGAGAACAGGGCAAGGCTACACCTTC. The full variable domain, with the rest looked up from reference TRBV14 and TRBJ1-2, is EAGVTQFPSHSVIEKGQTVTLRCDPISGHDNLYWYRRVMGKEIKFLLHFVKESKQDESGMPNNRFLAERTGGTYSTLKVQPAELEDSGVYFCASSLTMRTGQGYTFGSGTRLTVV.

The genes are TRBV7-2 and TRBJ2-7, with 10 bases lining up with TRBD2. Germline V CDR1 and CDR2: SGHTA, FQGNSA. After removal of 0 bases from V and 3 bases from J, the junction contained 2 bases not matched to a gene. CDR3 length: 15 amino acids. The CDR3 DNA reads TGTGCCAGCAGCTTAGCCGTAGCGGGGGGCTACGAGCAGTACTTC. It codes for CASSLAVAGGYEQYF.

This chain joins TRBV6-5 and TRBJ2-1; 12 positions agree with TRBD2. The germline V gene encodes CDR1 MNHEY and CDR2 SVGAGI. The CDR3 totals 14 residues. J lost 4 bases, V lost 6 bases, and 1 base had no gene match. CDR3 nucleotide sequence: TGTGCCAGCAGGACTAGCGGGGGATACAATGAGCAGTTCTTC. Its protein is CASRTSGGYNEQFF.

The gene calls are TRBV28 and TRBJ2-3; 8 bases align to TRBD1. The J segment lost 6 bases and the V segment lost 5 bases, leaving 13 bases of the junction unmatched. CDR1 and CDR2 from the germline V gene are MDHEN and SYDVKM. This CDR3 has 16 residues. The CDR3 sequence: CASSTRTGTVSDTQYF. In DNA, the CDR3 is TGTGCCAGCAGTACTCGGACAGGGACGGTTTCGGATACGCAGTATTTT. The variable domain in full, with the rest retrieved from reference TRBV28 and TRBJ2-3, is DVKVTQSSRYLVKRTGEKVFLECVQDMDHENMFWYRQDPGLGLRLIYFSYDVKMKEKGDIPEGYSVSREKKERFSLILESASTNQTSMYLCASSTRTGTVSDTQYFGPGTRLTVL.